This T cell receptor beta chain is from a study of glioma-infiltrating T cells after dendritic cell vaccination. Per the germline V gene, CDR1 is MDHEN and CDR2 is SYDVKM. V trimming: 5 bases; J trimming: 6 bases; junction bases outside the gene matches: 10. This CDR3 spans 15 amino acids. Study-level results: Complete blood and tumor specimen sets were limited to few patients.

Clones were sequenced by immunoSEQ multiplex PCR, and TCRdb holds only the in-frame ones, with some missing. The table has fewer than 50,000 clones, approximately 82% seen once. As concerns this clone: Its antigen is currently unknown.

The rearrangement joins TRBV28 to TRBJ1-5, with 7 bases that match TRBD1. The receptor comes from a human donor with glioblastoma. This sample comprised blood, obtained before dendritic cell vaccination. The CDR3 spells CASSPGRGPSQPQHF. CDR3 in DNA: TGTGCCAGCAGTCCCGGGAGGGGGCCTAGTCAGCCCCAGCATTTT.